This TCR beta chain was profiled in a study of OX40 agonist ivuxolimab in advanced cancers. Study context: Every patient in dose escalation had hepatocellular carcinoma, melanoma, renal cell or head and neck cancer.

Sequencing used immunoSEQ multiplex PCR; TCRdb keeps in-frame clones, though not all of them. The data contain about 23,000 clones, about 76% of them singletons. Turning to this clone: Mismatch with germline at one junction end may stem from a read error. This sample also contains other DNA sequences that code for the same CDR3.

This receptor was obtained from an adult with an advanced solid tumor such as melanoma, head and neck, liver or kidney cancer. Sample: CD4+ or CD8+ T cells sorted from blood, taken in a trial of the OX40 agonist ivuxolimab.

CDR3 protein: CASSPGGTVNTEAFF. DNA of the CDR3: TGTGCCAGCAGCCCCGGTGGAACAGTGAACACTGAGGCTTTCTTT. The chain joins TRBV5-4 to TRBJ1-1, with D unclear. The CDR3 totals 15 residues. Germline V gene sequence: CDR1 SGHNT, CDR2 YYREEE (reference sequence).